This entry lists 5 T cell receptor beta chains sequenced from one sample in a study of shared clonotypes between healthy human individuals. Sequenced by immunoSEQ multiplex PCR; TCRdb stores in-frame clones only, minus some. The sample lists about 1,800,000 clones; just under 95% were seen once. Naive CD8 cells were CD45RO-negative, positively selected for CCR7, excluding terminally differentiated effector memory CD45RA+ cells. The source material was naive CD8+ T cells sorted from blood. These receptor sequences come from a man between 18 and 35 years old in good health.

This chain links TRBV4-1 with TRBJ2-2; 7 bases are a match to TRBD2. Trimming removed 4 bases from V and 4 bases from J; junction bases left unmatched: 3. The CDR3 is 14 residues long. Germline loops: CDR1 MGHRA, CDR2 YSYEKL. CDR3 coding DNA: TGCGCCAGCAGCCCGTCGGGGGGCACCGGGGAGCTGTTTTTT. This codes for CASSPSGGTGELFF.

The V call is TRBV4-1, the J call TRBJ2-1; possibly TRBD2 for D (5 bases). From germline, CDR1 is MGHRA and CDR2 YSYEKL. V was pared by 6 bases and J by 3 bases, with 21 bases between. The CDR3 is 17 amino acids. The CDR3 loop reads CASRPNLHSRDYNEQFF. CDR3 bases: TGCGCCAGCAGACCAAACCTACACAGTCGGGACTACAATGAGCAGTTCTTC.

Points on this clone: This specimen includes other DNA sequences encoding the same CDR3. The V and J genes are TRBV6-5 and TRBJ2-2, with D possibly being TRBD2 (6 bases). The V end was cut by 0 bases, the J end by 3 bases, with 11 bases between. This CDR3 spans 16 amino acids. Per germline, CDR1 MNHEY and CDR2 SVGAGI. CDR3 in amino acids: CASSYSGGVDTGELFF. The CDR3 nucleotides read TGTGCCAGCAGTTACTCGGGGGGAGTGGACACCGGGGAGCTGTTTTTT.

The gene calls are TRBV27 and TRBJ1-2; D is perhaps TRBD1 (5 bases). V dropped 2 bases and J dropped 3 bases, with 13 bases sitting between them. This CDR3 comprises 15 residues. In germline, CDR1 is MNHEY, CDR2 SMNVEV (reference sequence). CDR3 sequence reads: CASSLGVAGDYGYTF. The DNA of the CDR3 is TGTGCCAGCAGTTTAGGGGTGGCGGGGGACTATGGCTACACCTTC.

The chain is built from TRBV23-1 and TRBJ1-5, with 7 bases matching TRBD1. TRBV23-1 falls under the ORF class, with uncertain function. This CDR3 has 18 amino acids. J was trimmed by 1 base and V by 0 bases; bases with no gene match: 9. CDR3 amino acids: CASSQSWGDRASNQPQHF. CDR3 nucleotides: TGCGCCAGCAGTCAATCGTGGGGAGACAGGGCGAGCAATCAGCCCCAGCATTTT.